The clone carrying this TCR beta chain has only a few counts. What it recognizes is unknown. TCRdb independently ran MiXCR on the RT-PCR reads; one entry per CDR3 protein. The table has approximately 570,000 distinct CDR3 sequences, around 8% seen once. CDR3 length: 13 amino acids. V was pared by 6 bases and J by 8 bases, with 6 bases of the junction left unmatched. Germline CDR1 is MNHEY and CDR2 is SMNVEV (reference sequence). The sample originates from a study of response to subunit inactivated influenza vaccine. Findings and limits, study-wide: Each seasonal influenza vaccination recruits few new T cells, the authors suggested.

The source of this sequence is a man aged 50 to 69 who received an inactivated influenza vaccine. The chain carries TRBV27 and TRBJ1-4; 7 positions match TRBD1. The sample consisted of PBMCs from blood, taken around 25 months after vaccination. CDR3 coding DNA: TGTGCCAGCAGGCGGGACAGCGACGAAAAACTGTTTTTT. This encodes CASRRDSDEKLFF.